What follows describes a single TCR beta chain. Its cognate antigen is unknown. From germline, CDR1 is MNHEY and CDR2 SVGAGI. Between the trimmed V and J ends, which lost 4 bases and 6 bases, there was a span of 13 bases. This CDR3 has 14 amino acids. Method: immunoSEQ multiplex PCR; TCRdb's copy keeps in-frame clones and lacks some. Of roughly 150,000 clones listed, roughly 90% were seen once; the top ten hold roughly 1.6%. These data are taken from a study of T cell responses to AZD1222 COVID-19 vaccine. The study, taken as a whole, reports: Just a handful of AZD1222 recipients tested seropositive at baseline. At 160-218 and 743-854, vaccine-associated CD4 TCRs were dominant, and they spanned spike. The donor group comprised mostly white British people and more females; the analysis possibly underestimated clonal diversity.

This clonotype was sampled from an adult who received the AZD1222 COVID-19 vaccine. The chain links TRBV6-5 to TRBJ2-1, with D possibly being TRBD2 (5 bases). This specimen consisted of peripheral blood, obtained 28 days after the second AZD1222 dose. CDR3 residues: CASSSRLPINEQFF. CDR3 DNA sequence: TGTGCCAGCAGTTCGAGACTACCGATCAATGAGCAGTTCTTC.